A selection of T cell receptor beta chains follows, all from one sample in a study of blood T cell repertoires in COVID-19. Here immunoSEQ multiplex PCR was the method, and the copy in TCRdb shows in-frame clones only, minus some. The sample lists 70,000 to 75,000 clones, about 84% occurring once. The sample comprised peripheral blood. These receptors were obtained from a woman aged 60-75 years with acute or convalescent COVID-19. Both conserved end residues are part of each CDR3. Size values are once, few and many counts, or a class for expanded clones, and some rows have none.

v_call	cdr3_length	j_call	clone_size	cdr3_aa
TRBV27	19	TRBJ2-1	-	CASSLYGGGGVDTYNEQFF
TRBV3-1/TRBV3-2	17	TRBJ2-2	-	CASSRRLAGHDTGELFF
TRBV5-5	13	TRBJ1-1	-	CASSLRDTSGAFF
TRBV9	17	TRBJ1-3	-	CASSPTPQGLVGNTIYF
TRBV7-8	15	TRBJ1-5	-	CASSARTGFNQPQHF
TRBV9	17	TRBJ2-3	-	CASSVGRGAGSTDTQYF
TRBV30	14	TRBJ2-2	-	CAWGTGVGTGELFF
TRBV28	14	TRBJ1-2	-	CASSFRRRLYGYTF
TRBV15	13	TRBJ1-6	-	CATSRELNSPLHF
TRBV7-3	13	TRBJ2-1	-	CASSLYGSDEQFF
TRBV9	16	TRBJ1-1	few	CASSVGPGGMNTEAFF
TRBV6-6	12	TRBJ2-2	few	CASRGGTGELFF
TRBV28	15	TRBJ2-5	-	CASSLRTAGGETQYF
TRBV28	17	TRBJ1-6	-	CASRSLVFVQYNSPLHF
TRBV6-4	11	TRBJ1-5	few	CARLVGQPQHF
TRBV30	17	TRBJ2-4	-	CAWSGRYRAVMENIQYF
TRBV6-1	14	TRBJ2-7	-	CASSEDIRSYEQYF
TRBV4-2	15	TRBJ1-2	once	CASSQDWAGGSGYTF
TRBV5-4	15	TRBJ1-1	-	CASSYQGNRNTEAFF
TRBV5-1	16	TRBJ2-1	-	CASSPGGGGPVNEQFF
TRBV18	14	TRBJ1-3	once	CASSSGGTGNTIYF
TRBV7-9	13	TRBJ2-7	-	CASSFSSSYEQYF
TRBV6-6	13	TRBJ1-1	-	CASRRDRDTEAFF
TRBV19	14	TRBJ1-5	-	CASKPGQPGQPQHF
TRBV5-4	15	TRBJ1-2	-	CASSSAGTGVRGYTF
TRBV3-1/TRBV3-2	16	TRBJ2-5	-	CASSQTVIGSQETQYF
TRBV16	14	TRBJ1-5	-	CASSQSRRDQPQHF
TRBV28	17	TRBJ1-1	-	CASSHHLQGLQNTEAFF
TRBV6-5	15	TRBJ1-2	-	CASRTGQHGNYGYTF
TRBV15	18	TRBJ2-7	once	CATSRGYGTSGRSNEQYF
TRBV12-3/TRBV12-4	11	TRBJ2-1	-	CASSTYNEQFF
TRBV28	12	TRBJ1-2	-	CASRRTGFGYTF
TRBV18	16	TRBJ2-1	-	CASSPGLAGNYNEQFF
TRBV7-9	15	TRBJ2-3	-	CASSLSAGYTDTQYF
TRBV28	14	TRBJ1-3	-	CASSRTGSGNTIYF
TRBV7-8	14	TRBJ1-3	-	CASRSRGSGNTIYF
TRBV19	15	TRBJ2-1	-	CASSTFSGRANEQFF
TRBV6-1	17	TRBJ1-1	-	CASSGGLRENMNTEAFF
TRBV29-1	13	TRBJ2-1	-	CSARGRSYNEQFF
TRBV24-1	16	TRBJ2-2	-	CATSDFPGFGTGELFF